These 10 T cell receptor beta chains share one sample of origin, sequenced in a study of shared clonotypes between healthy human individuals. Some clones are missing from TCRdb's copy, which holds only in-frame ones; the method was immunoSEQ multiplex PCR. This sample yields about 700,000 clones, of which roughly 70% are seen a single time; more than 1.5% belongs to the top ten. Input material: memory CD4+ T cells sorted from blood. As for subset: CD45RA-negative fraction. The receptors originated from a woman under 40 in good health.

The chain joins TRBV11-3 to TRBJ2-4, with TRBD1 matching over 9 bases. The CDR3 has 14 amino acids. J was trimmed by 8 bases and V by 1 base; bases with no gene match: 3. Germline CDR1 SGHNT, CDR2 YENEEA. The CDR3 loop is CASSLGDREDIQYF. The CDR3 DNA reads as TGTGCCAGCAGCTTAGGGGACAGGGAAGACATTCAGTACTTC. Full variable domain (missing parts from reference TRBV11-3 and TRBJ2-4): EAGVVQSPRYKIIEKKQPVAFWCNPISGHNTLYWYLQNLGQGPELLIRYENEEAVDDSQLPKDRFSAERLKGVDSTLKIQPAELGDSAVYLCASSLGDREDIQYFGAGTRLSVL.

The rearrangement joins TRBV5-1 to TRBJ2-2; the D gene is possibly TRBD2 (6 bases). The CDR3 consists of 17 residues. Deletions cut 0 bases from V and 3 bases from J, with 15 bases between. Germline V lookup: CDR1 SGHRS, CDR2 YFSETQ. CDR3 residues: CASSLGAISGDTGELFF. The CDR3 DNA reads as TGCGCCAGCAGCTTGGGTGCGATTAGCGGAGACACCGGGGAGCTGTTTTTT.

This chain's CDR3 is CAIGQGSSGANVLTF. Here the CDR3 DNA reads TGTGCCATAGGACAGGGCAGCTCTGGGGCCAACGTCCTGACTTTC. The rearrangement joins TRBV30 to TRBJ2-6, with 8 bases lining up with TRBD1. The length of the CDR3 is 15 residues. With V trimmed by 8 bases and J by 0 bases, 6 bases remained unmatched. CDR1 GTSNPN and CDR2 SVGIG come from the germline V gene (reference sequence).

The CDR3, as DNA: TGCGCCAGCAGCCTTGGACAGGGGGGACCCAATCAGCCCCAGCATTTT. This codes for CASSLGQGGPNQPQHF. The chain links TRBV4-1 to TRBJ1-5; TRBD1 matches at 10 bases. V shed 4 bases, J shed 3 bases, and the junction held 6 bases outside the gene matches. Germline V CDR1 and CDR2: MGHRA, YSYEKL. The CDR3 spans 16 residues.

The rearrangement uses TRBV5-1 and TRBJ2-7; unclear D gene. Germline values: CDR1 SGHRS, CDR2 YFSETQ. The CDR3 totals 12 residues. Trimming took off 0 bases at V and 7 bases at J, with 8 bases between the two ends. The CDR3 loop is CASSLASEEQYF. In DNA form, the CDR3 reads TGCGCCAGCAGCTTGGCCTCGGAGGAGCAGTACTTC.

The CDR3 DNA sequence: TGTGCCAGTAGAGGGGCACCGAACACCGGGGAGCTGTTTTTT. Its protein product is CASRGAPNTGELFF. The V call is TRBV28, the J call TRBJ2-2, with D perhaps being TRBD1 or TRBD2 (5 bases each). Trimming stripped 9 bases from V and 0 bases from J, with 11 bases between. The CDR3 covers 14 residues. Germline V lookup: CDR1 MDHEN, CDR2 SYDVKM.

The rearrangement joins TRBV27 to TRBJ2-7, with 14 bases aligning to TRBD2. Germline V CDR1 and CDR2: MNHEY, SMNVEV (reference sequence). The junction had 14 bases not matched to a gene; V was cut back by 3 bases and J by 7 bases. The CDR3 is 18 amino acids. Here the CDR3 DNA reads TGTGCCAGCAGTTTCACACGACTAGCGGGAGGGCCTAGGAGTGAGCAGTACTTC. Its protein is CASSFTRLAGGPRSEQYF.

The chain combines TRBV9 with TRBJ1-1; D is ambiguous. V dropped 0 bases and J dropped 0 bases, with 6 bases sitting between them. The CDR3 consists of 14 residues. Germline V gene sequence: CDR1 SGDLS, CDR2 YYNGEE. The CDR3 here is CASSVAGLNTEAFF. The CDR3, as DNA: TGTGCCAGCAGCGTAGCAGGATTGAACACTGAAGCTTTCTTT.

The chain combines TRBV18 with TRBJ2-2; 9 positions agree with TRBD1. Germline CDR1 and CDR2: KGHSH and LQKENI. V shed 6 bases and J 5 bases; nucleotides not matched to a gene: 13. The CDR3 runs 17 residues. The CDR3 DNA reads TGTGCCAGCTCCGGGTATGGGACAGGGCCGAGGACCGGGGAGCTGTTTTTT. Its translation: CASSGYGTGPRTGELFF.

Here the CDR3 reads CASSYSGQATSGYTF. The DNA of the CDR3 is TGTGCCAGCAGTTACTCGGGGCAGGCAACTAGTGGCTACACCTTC. The chain uses TRBV6-5 and TRBJ1-2; tentative D call: TRBD1 (5 bases). Germline V gene data show CDR1 as MNHEY and CDR2 as SVGAGI. V gave up 0 bases and J gave up 7 bases, with 15 bases separating them. The length of the CDR3 is 15 residues.